This T cell receptor beta chain was documented in a study of shared clonotypes between healthy human individuals. Turning to the study itself: Donor composition was a couple of women and three men, aged 18 to 49.

Study findings and constraints: The sampled material consisted only of blood, and tissue repertoires are likely to differ. Shared clonotypes: roughly 4.7% naive CD4, under 4% naive CD8, less than 2.5% memory CD4, around 0.4% memory CD8.

The germline CDR1 and CDR2 sequences are SGHAT and FQNNGV. CDR3 length equals 14 residues. Trimming removed 1 base from V and 7 bases from J, with 14 bases in between. The repertoire was sequenced with immunoSEQ multiplex PCR; TCRdb's copy has only in-frame clones and lacks some. The sample gives over 2,000,000 clones, just under 95% of which show up once; 1.5% to 2% is in the top ten. Naive CD8 cells were CD45RO-negative, positively selected for CCR7, excluding terminally differentiated effector memory CD45RA+ cells. Details on this clone: Its antigen is not identified.

The chain uses TRBV11-2 and TRBJ2-7, with D possibly called TRBD1 or TRBD2 (6 bases each). Sequencing input: naive CD8+ T cells from PBMCs. This TCR was sampled from a man aged 18 to 29 in good health. Some clones in this sample may be carry-over from other donors' samples. CDR3 coding DNA: TGTGCCAGCAGCTTAGCGCGACAGGAGGGGGAGCAGTACTTC. Protein sequence: CASSLARQEGEQYF.